Detailed here is one T cell receptor beta chain. RNA and DNA were co-extracted from 20-30 mg of unsorted bulk tissue. The sample originates from a study of tumor-infiltrating lymphocytes in primary liver carcinoma. There are 15 residues in the CDR3. V was pared by 7 bases and J by 2 bases, with 17 bases between. Germline assignment: CDR1 MNHNS and CDR2 SASEGT. Constant-region priming of around 490 ng total RNA yielded TCR beta cDNA. Construction of TCR beta libraries relied on three successive nested multiplex PCR rounds employing slightly modified ARM-PCR. Forward primers for TRBV1-TRBV30 and a C-beta reverse primer served the first two PCR rounds, at about 10 cycles each. One entry per CDR3 protein results from TCRdb running MiXCR on the multiplex PCR reads. In the table there are about 190,000 distinct CDR3 sequences, around 81% of which are singletons.

J is TRBJ1-1 and V is TRBV6-1; D ambiguous. Input material: tumor tissue from primary liver carcinoma. The receptor was derived from a man aged 35 to 55 with primary liver carcinoma and hepatitis B virus infection. CDR3 amino acids: CASKEPGRVNTEAFF. In DNA, the CDR3 is TGTGCCAGCAAGGAACCCGGACGGGTAAACACTGAAGCTTTCTTT.